The rows below give T cell receptor beta chains drawn from one sample of a study of cytomegalovirus exposure and HLA in healthy donors. The table came from immunoSEQ multiplex PCR; TCRdb's copy has only in-frame clones and leaves some out. The data show around 140,000 clones, with about 61% seen just once and about 2.6% held by the top ten. What was sequenced was PBMCs. Receptor source: a woman aged 40 to 55 in good health and CMV-seronegative. Each CDR3 is given with its conserved first and last residue. The D gene is left open where the match is weak. Part of the rows lack a size; the others show once, few, many or a class for expanded clones.

clone_size d_call cdr3_length j_call v_call cdr3_aa cdr3_nt
few . 15 TRBJ2-3 TRBV30 CAWIKGRTKSDTQYF TGTGCCTGGATCAAGGGCAGGACTAAATCCGATACGCAGTATTTT
once . 13 TRBJ2-1 TRBV30 CAWSAGAPNEQFF TGTGCCTGGTCTGCGGGGGCCCCCAATGAGCAGTTCTTC
once TRBD2 14 TRBJ2-1 TRBV2 CASNGLAGDNEQFF TGTGCCAGCAACGGACTAGCGGGGGACAATGAGCAGTTCTTC
. . 13 TRBJ1-2 TRBV28 CASTYPGVYGYTF TGTGCCAGCACTTACCCGGGAGTCTATGGCTACACCTTC
. . 12 TRBJ2-7 TRBV7-9 CASSSQGLEQYF TGTGCCAGCAGCTCTCAGGGTCTCGAGCAGTACTTC
once TRBD1 15 TRBJ1-2 TRBV18 CASSPETGPNYGYTF TGTGCCAGCTCACCAGAGACAGGGCCGAACTATGGCTACACCTTC
. . 12 TRBJ2-7 TRBV5-1 CASSLGYYEQYF TGCGCCAGCAGCTTGGGTTACTACGAGCAGTACTTC
. TRBD1 19 TRBJ2-7 TRBV6-4 CASSPRGPSFEPFSYEQYF TGTGCCAGCAGCCCCAGGGGGCCCAGCTTCGAACCTTTTTCCTACGAGCAGTACTTC
. . 16 TRBJ1-2 TRBV6-5 CASSYATGKSDYGYTF TGTGCCAGCAGTTACGCCACAGGGAAATCAGACTATGGCTACACCTTC
. . 14 TRBJ1-2 TRBV6-5 CASRFPTGNYGYTF TGTGCCAGCAGATTCCCTACAGGAAACTATGGCTACACCTTC
. TRBD2 18 TRBJ2-5 TRBV9 CASSVEDSGGALAETQYF TGTGCCAGCAGCGTAGAGGATAGCGGGGGGGCCTTGGCTGAGACCCAGTACTTC
. TRBD1 14 TRBJ1-4 TRBV6-1 CASSGETGREKLFF TGTGCCAGCAGTGGGGAGACAGGGAGAGAAAAACTGTTTTTT
once . 15 TRBJ2-5 TRBV7-9 CASSLGQLNQETQYF TGTGCCAGCAGCTTAGGACAGCTCAACCAAGAGACCCAGTACTTC
. TRBD1 14 TRBJ1-1 TRBV18 CASSRRQGSTEAFF TGTGCCAGCTCTCGCAGACAGGGGAGCACTGAAGCTTTCTTT
. TRBD1 12 TRBJ1-2 TRBV30 CAWSPTGDRYTF TGTGCCTGGAGTCCGACAGGGGATCGCTACACCTTC
. . 15 TRBJ1-1 TRBV19 CASSIRETGNTEAFF TGTGCCAGTAGTATTAGGGAGACAGGAAACACTGAAGCTTTCTTT
. TRBD1 16 TRBJ2-7 TRBV30 CAWSGYRGKMGYEQYF TGTGCCTGGAGTGGCTACAGGGGAAAAATGGGCTACGAGCAGTACTTC
. . 11 TRBJ2-5 TRBV7-9 CASSLLETQYF TGTGCCAGCAGCTTACTGGAGACCCAGTACTTC
. TRBD1 15 TRBJ1-2 TRBV4-2 CASSPAQGGNYGYTF TGTGCCAGCAGCCCCGCACAGGGGGGAAACTATGGCTACACCTTC
. . 14 TRBJ1-2 TRBV18 CASSPQGSNYGYTF TGTGCCAGCTCACCTCAGGGGTCTAACTATGGCTACACCTTC
. . 12 TRBJ1-1 TRBV19 CASSQGHGEAFF TGTGCCAGTTCCCAGGGCCATGGGGAAGCTTTCTTT
few TRBD1 16 TRBJ2-4 TRBV11-2 CASSSGTGRAKNIQYF TGTGCCAGCAGTTCCGGGACAGGTCGAGCCAAAAACATTCAGTACTTC
. TRBD1 17 TRBJ2-2 TRBV12-5 CASGLSAGTAHTGELFF TGTGCTAGTGGTTTGTCCGCCGGGACAGCCCATACCGGGGAGCTGTTTTTT
. . 16 TRBJ1-1 TRBV30 CAWRAGNGWRNTEAFF TGTGCCTGGAGGGCGGGGAATGGCTGGAGAAACACTGAAGCTTTCTTT
. . 15 TRBJ1-1 TRBV15 CATSRDFSGNTEAFF TGTGCCACCAGCAGAGATTTTTCAGGGAACACTGAAGCTTTCTTT
few TRBD1 11 TRBJ2-7 TRBV2 CASRTGERRYF TGTGCCAGCAGGACAGGGGAGCGGCGGTACTTC
. TRBD1 14 TRBJ2-7 TRBV6-5 CASSFRDRGYEQYF TGTGCCAGCAGTTTCCGGGACAGAGGCTACGAGCAGTACTTC
. . 12 TRBJ1-4 TRBV6-1 CASSSRVEKLFF TGTGCCAGCAGTTCCCGTGTGGAAAAACTGTTTTTT
. . 12 TRBJ1-2 TRBV7-9 CSSSLGDYGYTF TGTTCCAGCAGCTTAGGAGACTATGGCTACACCTTC